The T cell receptor (beta chain) under discussion was sequenced for a study of blood T cell repertoires in COVID-19. V trimming: 10 bases; J trimming: 10 bases; junction bases outside the gene matches: 9. Germline V CDR1 and CDR2: KGHDR, SFDVKD. There are 14 residues in the CDR3. Some clones are missing from TCRdb's copy, which holds only in-frame ones; the method was immunoSEQ multiplex PCR. Of hundreds of thousands of clones in the sample, about 90% were seen once. The clonotype was recovered from a man between 25 and 39 years old who had been exposed to COVID-19. Sample: PBMCs or T cells enriched from blood (not recorded which). The V gene is TRBV24-1, the J gene TRBJ1-6; TRBD1 aligns across 10 bases. For the CDR3, the DNA is TGTGCCACGAGCCGGACAGGGGGAAGATCACCCCTCCACTTT. This codes for CATSRTGGRSPLHF.